This T cell receptor (beta chain) is drawn from a study of T-cell memory formation after mild COVID-19 (dated by TCRdb to about 2021). For the study in its entirety: TCR sequence clusters from the two donors were largely donor specific. Longitudinal TCRalpha and TCRbeta repertoire sequencing tracked T-cell clones expanding and contracting after mild COVID-19 in a couple of donors. The cohort comprised two young, previously healthy adult volunteers, one female and one male.

The sample holds a few counts of this clonotype. Its antigen specificity is not known. No base quality values were provided; no much bigger clone lies one nucleotide off. Spanning cysteine to phenylalanine, the CDR3 consists of 16 amino acids. Just CDR3 DNA is preserved here, 48 bases in frame from base 1. V is clipped by 0 bases and J by 4 bases, and the sequence between their germline boundaries is 14 bases long. Via the germline V gene, CDR1 is MNHEY and CDR2 SVGEGT. Study-wide findings and limitations: Clones that contracted from day 15 to 85 showed balanced CD4/CD8 phenotypes, whereas a second wave of clones that expanded from day 15 to 37 leaned towards CD4+. Contracting CD4+ clones were found mainly in CM and EM memory subsets, while CD8+ clones were enriched in EMRA. Some responding clones were detected in pre-infection memory, which suggested that pre-existing cross-reactive memory T cells had joined the SARS-CoV-2 response. The study covered only a couple of mild cases, and larger cohorts including severe cases with pre-infection samples were considered necessary. The second-wave clones that peaked on day 37 were not confirmed to be SARS-CoV-2 specific.

PBMCs were isolated by Ficoll-Paque density gradient centrifugation. The data were produced on an Illumina NovaSeq 6000. TCRalpha and TCRbeta cDNA libraries were constructed by 5'RACE with constant-segment primers, with sample barcodes and unique molecular identifiers being introduced. Trizol reagent was used to extract RNA from every sample. The libraries were amplified in two PCR steps, and the second step added a second sample barcode and Illumina TruSeq adapters. Sequencing of the libraries was done on an Illumina NovaSeq, producing 2 x 150 bp paired-end reads. On the authors' methods: The reads were demultiplexed and collapsed into UMI-guided consensus sequences using migec v1.2.7. With mixcr v2.1.11, UMI consensuses were aligned to TRA and TRB V and J templates and assembled into clonotypes. A clonotype was counted as expanded or contracted only if both edgeR and NoisET called the change significant, with noise models trained on biological replicates. For edgeR calls, the thresholds were a false discovery rate-adjusted p below 0.01 and a log2 fold-change of 1. As an exploratory analysis of dynamics, max-normalized trajectories of the 1000 most abundant clonotypes were examined with PCA combined with hierarchical clustering. Separately sequenced CD4+ and CD8+ repertoires were used to assign the CD4 or CD8 phenotype of responding clones. Using fastp at Q25 and MiXCR, TCRdb reprocessed the public reads and kept productive beta chains. Every distinct CDR3 protein forms one entry, paired with its most common genes and DNA. The V and J calls and clone size are TCRdb's, not the authors'. Recorded for this sample are approximately 580,000 distinct CDR3 sequences; roughly 22% of them occurred a single time. Around 13% of the sample is held by the ten biggest clonotypes.

What was sequenced was PBMCs or a T cell subset sorted from them (not recorded which). This TCR was sampled from an adult woman who had mild COVID-19 (a few samples of this study predate the infection). The sample titles of this study are shuffled in the database, so cell type and time point are left out; the donor was told from shared clones. The receptor chain draws on TRBV6-2 or TRBV6-3 and TRBJ2-3; the D segment is perhaps TRBD1 or TRBD2, each sharing 5 matched bases. CDR3 reads: CASSYSGDGGPDTQYF. The DNA sequence follows: TGTGCCAGCAGTTACTCGGGGGACGGAGGCCCAGATACGCAGTATTTT.